Presented here are 6 T cell receptor beta chains from one specimen sequenced in a study of blood T cell repertoires in COVID-19. This table comes from immunoSEQ multiplex PCR, and its TCRdb copy is limited to in-frame clones, with some not included. The table shows 150,000 to 200,000 clones, with roughly 90% occurring only once. Specimen: peripheral blood. These receptors all stem from a man under 40 with COVID-19, enrolled during active disease.

V gene TRBV6-5 combines with J gene TRBJ2-5; no clear D. This CDR3 is built from 14 residues. V shed 0 bases and J shed 2 bases, with 7 bases lying between them. CDR1 and CDR2 from the germline V gene are MNHEY and SVGAGI. Here the CDR3 reads CASSYSHLQETQYF. CDR3 bases: TGTGCCAGCAGTTACTCGCATCTACAAGAGACCCAGTACTTC.

The sample holds a few counts of this clone. V usage is TRBV19 and J usage is TRBJ2-1; TRBD2 matches 12 bases. V shed 5 bases, J shed 0 bases, and the junction held 11 bases outside the gene matches. The length of the CDR3 is 19 residues. The germline V gene has CDR1 LNHDA and CDR2 SQIVND (reference sequence). Here the CDR3 reads CASSSRTSGTRGSYNEQFF. The DNA for the CDR3 is TGTGCCAGTAGTTCTAGGACTAGCGGGACTAGGGGCTCCTACAATGAGCAGTTCTTC.

The chain combines TRBV27 with TRBJ2-1; TRBD2 matches at 7 bases. This CDR3 contains 15 residues. Germline V gene lookup returns CDR1 MNHEY and CDR2 SMNVEV (reference sequence). Trimming removed 2 bases from V and 6 bases from J; junction bases left unmatched: 7. The CDR3 loop is CASSLREGRFNEQFF. For the CDR3, the DNA is TGTGCCAGCAGTTTAAGGGAGGGCAGGTTCAATGAGCAGTTCTTC.

The table lists this clone with a few counts. This chain links TRBV3-1 (or the pseudogene TRBV3-2) with TRBJ1-2, with TRBD1 matching over 8 bases. CDR1 and CDR2 (germline): LGHDT, YNNKEL (reference sequence). Trimming at V came to 4 bases and at J to 2 bases, leaving 6 bases not matched to a gene. CDR3 size: 15 residues. The CDR3 loop reads CASSLDRGFNYGYTF. The CDR3 bases are TGTGCCAGCAGCCTAGACAGGGGCTTCAACTATGGCTACACCTTC.

Notes on this clone: The sample contains more than one DNA sequence encoding this CDR3. V usage is TRBV4-3 and J usage is TRBJ1-1; 7 nucleotides match TRBD1. CDR3 length: 15 amino acids. From germline, CDR1 is LGHNA and CDR2 YSLEER. J gave up 4 bases and V 0 bases, and 5 bases lay outside the gene matches. The CDR3 region is CASSQEDRVGTEAFF. The CDR3 DNA reads TGCGCCAGCAGCCAAGAAGACAGGGTGGGCACTGAAGCTTTCTTT.

The chain recombines TRBV24-1 with TRBJ2-7; D is perhaps TRBD1 (5 bases). This CDR3 is 14 amino acids long. CDR1 and CDR2 from the germline V gene are KGHDR and SFDVKD. Trimming took off 4 bases at V and 0 bases at J, with 9 bases between the two ends. CDR3 residues: CATSEADSSYEQYF. The DNA for the CDR3 is TGTGCCACCAGTGAGGCAGACAGCTCCTACGAGCAGTACTTC.